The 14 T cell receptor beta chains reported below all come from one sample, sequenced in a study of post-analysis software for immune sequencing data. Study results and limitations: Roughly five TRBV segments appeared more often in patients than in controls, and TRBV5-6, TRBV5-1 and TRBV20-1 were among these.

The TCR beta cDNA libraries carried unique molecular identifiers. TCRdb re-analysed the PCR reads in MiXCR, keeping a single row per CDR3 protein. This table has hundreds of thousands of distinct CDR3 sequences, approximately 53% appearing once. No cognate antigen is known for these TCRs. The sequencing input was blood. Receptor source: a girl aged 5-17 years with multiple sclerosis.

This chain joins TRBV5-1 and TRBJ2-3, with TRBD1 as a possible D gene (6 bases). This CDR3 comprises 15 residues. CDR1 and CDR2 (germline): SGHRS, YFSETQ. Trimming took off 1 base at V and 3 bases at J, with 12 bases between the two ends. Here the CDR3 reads CASSLLQGGTDTQYF. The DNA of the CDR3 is TGCGCCAGCAGCTTGTTACAGGGTGGGACAGATACGCAGTATTTT.

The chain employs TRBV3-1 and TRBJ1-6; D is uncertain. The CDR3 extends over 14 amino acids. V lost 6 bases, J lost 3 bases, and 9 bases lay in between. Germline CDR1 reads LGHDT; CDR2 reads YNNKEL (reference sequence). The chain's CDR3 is CASRAGVYNSPLHF. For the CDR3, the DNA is TGTGCCAGCAGGGCCGGGGTCTATAATTCACCCCTCCACTTT.

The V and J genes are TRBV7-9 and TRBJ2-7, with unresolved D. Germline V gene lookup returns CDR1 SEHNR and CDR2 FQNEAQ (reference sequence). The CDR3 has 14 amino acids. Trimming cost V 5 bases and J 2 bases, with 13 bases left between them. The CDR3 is CASSPQSSPYEQYF. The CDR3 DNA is TGTGCCAGCAGCCCCCAGTCCTCCCCCTACGAGCAGTACTTC.

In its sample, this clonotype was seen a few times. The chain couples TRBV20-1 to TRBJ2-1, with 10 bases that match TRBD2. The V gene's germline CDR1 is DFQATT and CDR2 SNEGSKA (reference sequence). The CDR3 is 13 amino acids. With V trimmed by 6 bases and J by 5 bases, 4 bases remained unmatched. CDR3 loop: CSALSGGDNEQFF. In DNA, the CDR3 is TGCAGTGCCTTGAGCGGGGGGGACAATGAGCAGTTCTTC.

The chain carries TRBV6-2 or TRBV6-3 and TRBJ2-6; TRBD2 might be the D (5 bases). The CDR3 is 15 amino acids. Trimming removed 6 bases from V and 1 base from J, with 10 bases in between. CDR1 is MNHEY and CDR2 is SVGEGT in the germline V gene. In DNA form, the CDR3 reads TGTGCCAGCAGGAAGAGCGGATCTGGGGCCAACGTCCTGACTTTC. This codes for CASRKSGSGANVLTF.

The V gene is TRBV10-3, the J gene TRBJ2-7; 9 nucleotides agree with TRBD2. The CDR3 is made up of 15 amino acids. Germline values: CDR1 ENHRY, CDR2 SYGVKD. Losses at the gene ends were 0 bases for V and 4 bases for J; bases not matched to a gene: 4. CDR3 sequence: CAISESGTSSYEQYF. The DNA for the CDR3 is TGTGCCATCAGTGAGTCCGGGACTAGCAGTTACGAGCAGTACTTC.

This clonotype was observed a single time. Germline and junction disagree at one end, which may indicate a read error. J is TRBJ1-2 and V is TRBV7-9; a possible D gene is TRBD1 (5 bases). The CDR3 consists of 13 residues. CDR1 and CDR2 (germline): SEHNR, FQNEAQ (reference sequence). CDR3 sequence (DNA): TGTACCAGCAGCTCCAGGGTCGTTGGCGGCTACACCTTC. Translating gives CTSSSRVVGGYTF.

As DNA, the CDR3 is TGTGCCAGCAGACCCCAGGGGTCGGAGCCCCAGCATTTT. This translates into CASRPQGSEPQHF. V is TRBV27 and J is TRBJ1-5, with a weak D call TRBD1 (6 bases). Germline-derived CDR1 and CDR2 are MNHEY and SMNVEV (reference sequence). V lost 6 bases to trimming and J lost 8 bases, with 14 bases between them. CDR3 length: 13 residues.

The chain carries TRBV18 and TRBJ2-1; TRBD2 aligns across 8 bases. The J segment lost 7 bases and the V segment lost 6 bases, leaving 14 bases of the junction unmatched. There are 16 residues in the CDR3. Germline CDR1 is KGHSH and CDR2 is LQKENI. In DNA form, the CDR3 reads TGTGCCAGCTCTCTTCGGACTAGCCAAGTGAGTAATGAGCAGTTCTTC. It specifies CASSLRTSQVSNEQFF.

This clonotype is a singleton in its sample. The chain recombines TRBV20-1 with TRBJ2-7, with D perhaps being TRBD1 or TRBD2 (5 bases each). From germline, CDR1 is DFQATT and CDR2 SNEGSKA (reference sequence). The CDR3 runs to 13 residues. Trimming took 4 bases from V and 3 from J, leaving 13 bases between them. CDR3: CSAIPGRYYEQYF. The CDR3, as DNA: TGCAGTGCTATTCCGGGACGGTACTACGAGCAGTACTTC.

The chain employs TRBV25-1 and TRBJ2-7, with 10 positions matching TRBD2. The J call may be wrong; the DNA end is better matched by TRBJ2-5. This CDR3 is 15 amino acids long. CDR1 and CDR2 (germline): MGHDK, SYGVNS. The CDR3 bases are TGTGCCAGCAGTGAATACGTAGCGGGAGGAGAGACCCAGTACTTC. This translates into CASSEYVAGGETQYF.

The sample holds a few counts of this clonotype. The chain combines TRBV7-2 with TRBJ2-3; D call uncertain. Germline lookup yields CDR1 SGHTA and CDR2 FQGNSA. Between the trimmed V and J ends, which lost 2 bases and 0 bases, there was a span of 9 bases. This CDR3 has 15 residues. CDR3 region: CASSLNQISTDTQYF. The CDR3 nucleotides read TGTGCCAGCAGCTTAAATCAGATAAGCACAGATACGCAGTATTTT.

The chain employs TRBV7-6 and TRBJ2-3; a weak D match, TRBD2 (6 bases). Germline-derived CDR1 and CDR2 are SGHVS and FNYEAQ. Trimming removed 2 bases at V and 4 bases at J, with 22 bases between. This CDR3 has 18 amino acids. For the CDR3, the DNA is TGTGCCAGCAGCTTACCTCCCGGAAAGGAGGGCGGGGCAGATACGCAGTATTTT. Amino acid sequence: CASSLPPGKEGGADTQYF.

CDR3 sequence reads: CASSSMEYNEQFF. The DNA for the CDR3 is TGCGCCAGCAGCTCCATGGAATACAATGAGCAGTTCTTC. The genes are TRBV4-1 and TRBJ2-1, with no clear D. V lost 5 bases and J lost 4, with 9 bases in between. CDR3 length equals 13 residues. Per germline, CDR1 MGHRA and CDR2 YSYEKL.